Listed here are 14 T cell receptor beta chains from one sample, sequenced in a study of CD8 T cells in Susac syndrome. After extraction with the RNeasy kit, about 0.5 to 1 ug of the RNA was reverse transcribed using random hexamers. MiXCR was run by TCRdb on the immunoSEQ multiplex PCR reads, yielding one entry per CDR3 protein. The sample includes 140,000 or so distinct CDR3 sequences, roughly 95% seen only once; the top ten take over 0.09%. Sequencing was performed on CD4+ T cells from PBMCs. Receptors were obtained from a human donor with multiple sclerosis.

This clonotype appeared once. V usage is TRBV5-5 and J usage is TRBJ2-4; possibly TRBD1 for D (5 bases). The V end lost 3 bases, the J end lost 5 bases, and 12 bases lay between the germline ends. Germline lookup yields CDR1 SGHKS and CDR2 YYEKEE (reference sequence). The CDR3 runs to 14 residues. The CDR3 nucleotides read TGTGCCAGCAGCTGGACCCCAGGGCAAAACATTCAGTACTTC. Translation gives CASSWTPGQNIQYF.

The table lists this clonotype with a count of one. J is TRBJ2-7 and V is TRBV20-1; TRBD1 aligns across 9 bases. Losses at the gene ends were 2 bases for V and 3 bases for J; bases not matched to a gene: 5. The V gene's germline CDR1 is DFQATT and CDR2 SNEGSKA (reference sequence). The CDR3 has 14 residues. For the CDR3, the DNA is TGCAGTGCTAGAATCCAGGGACAGGGCTACGAGCAGTACTTC. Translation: CSARIQGQGYEQYF.

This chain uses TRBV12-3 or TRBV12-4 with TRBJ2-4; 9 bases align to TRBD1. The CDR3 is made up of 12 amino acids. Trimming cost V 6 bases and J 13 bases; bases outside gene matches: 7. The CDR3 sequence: CASRPGQGRQYF. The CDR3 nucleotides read TGTGCCAGCAGACCGGGACAGGGTCGCCAGTACTTC.

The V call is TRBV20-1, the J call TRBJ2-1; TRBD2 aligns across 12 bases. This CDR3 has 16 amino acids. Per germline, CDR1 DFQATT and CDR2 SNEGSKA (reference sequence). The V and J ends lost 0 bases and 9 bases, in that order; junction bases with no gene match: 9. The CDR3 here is CSARENLAGGRGEQFF. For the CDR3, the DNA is TGCAGTGCTAGAGAAAATCTAGCGGGAGGGCGAGGTGAGCAGTTCTTC.

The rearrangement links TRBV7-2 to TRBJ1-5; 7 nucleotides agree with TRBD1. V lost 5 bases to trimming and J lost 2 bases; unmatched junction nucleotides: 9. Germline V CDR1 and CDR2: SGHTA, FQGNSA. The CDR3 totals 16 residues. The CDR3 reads CASSPWRGRGNQPQHF. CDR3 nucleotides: TGTGCCAGCAGCCCCTGGAGGGGGCGAGGCAATCAGCCCCAGCATTTT.

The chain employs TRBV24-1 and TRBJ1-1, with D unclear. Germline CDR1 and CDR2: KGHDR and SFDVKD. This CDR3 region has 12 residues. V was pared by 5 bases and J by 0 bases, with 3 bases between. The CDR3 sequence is CATSGVNTEAFF. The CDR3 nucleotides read TGTGCCACCAGTGGGGTGAACACTGAAGCTTTCTTT.

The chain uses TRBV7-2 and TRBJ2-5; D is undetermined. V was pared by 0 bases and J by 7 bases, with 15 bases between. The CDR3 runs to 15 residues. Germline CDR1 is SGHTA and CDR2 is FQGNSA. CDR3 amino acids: CASSLAGGASGTQYF. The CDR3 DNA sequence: TGTGCCAGCAGCTTAGCTGGCGGCGCAAGTGGGACCCAGTACTTC.

The CDR3 loop reads CASSSPVSGGSGYTF. DNA of the CDR3: TGTGCCAGCAGTTCTCCAGTCAGCGGGGGATCAGGCTACACCTTC. This chain connects TRBV28 to TRBJ1-2; the D gene is possibly TRBD1 (5 bases). Trimming left V 4 bases short and J 8 bases short, with 20 bases between. The CDR3 length is 15 residues. In germline, CDR1 is MDHEN, CDR2 SYDVKM.

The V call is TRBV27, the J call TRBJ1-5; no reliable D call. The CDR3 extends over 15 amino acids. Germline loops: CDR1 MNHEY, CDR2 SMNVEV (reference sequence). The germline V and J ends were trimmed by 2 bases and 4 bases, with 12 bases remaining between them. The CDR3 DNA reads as TGTGCCAGCAGTTTAGGGCAGTTCCCAAATCAGCCCCAGCATTTT. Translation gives CASSLGQFPNQPQHF.

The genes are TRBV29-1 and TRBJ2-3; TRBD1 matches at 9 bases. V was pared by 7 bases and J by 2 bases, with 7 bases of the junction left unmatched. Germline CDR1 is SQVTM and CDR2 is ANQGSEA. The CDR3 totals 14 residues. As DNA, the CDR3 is TGCAGCGGGACCGGGACAGGGAACACAGATACGCAGTATTTT. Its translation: CSGTGTGNTDTQYF.

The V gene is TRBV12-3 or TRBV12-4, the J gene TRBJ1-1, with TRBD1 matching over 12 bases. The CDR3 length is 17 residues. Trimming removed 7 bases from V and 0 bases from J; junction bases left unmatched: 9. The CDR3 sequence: CASTRDRGRTLNTEAFF. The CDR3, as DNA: TGTGCCAGCACCCGGGACAGGGGGCGAACCTTGAACACTGAAGCTTTCTTT.

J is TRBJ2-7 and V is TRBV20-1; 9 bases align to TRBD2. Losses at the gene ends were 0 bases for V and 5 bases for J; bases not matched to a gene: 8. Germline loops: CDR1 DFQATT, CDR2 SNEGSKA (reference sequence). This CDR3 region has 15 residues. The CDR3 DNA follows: TGCAGTGCTAGAGATTGGGCTAGCGGGGACCACGAGCAGTACTTC. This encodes CSARDWASGDHEQYF.

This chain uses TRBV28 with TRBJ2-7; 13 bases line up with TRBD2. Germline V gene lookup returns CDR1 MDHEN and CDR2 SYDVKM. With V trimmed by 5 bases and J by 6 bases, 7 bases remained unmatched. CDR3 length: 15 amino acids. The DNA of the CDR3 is TGTGCCAGCAGTGTGGGACTAGCGGGACAGTCCGAGCAGTACTTC. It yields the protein CASSVGLAGQSEQYF.

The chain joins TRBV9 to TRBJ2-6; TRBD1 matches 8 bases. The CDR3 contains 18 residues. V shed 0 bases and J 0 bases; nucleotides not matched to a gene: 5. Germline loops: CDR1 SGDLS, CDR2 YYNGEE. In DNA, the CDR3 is TGTGCCAGCAGCGTAGACCCAGGGGGCATCTCTGGGGCCAACGTCCTGACTTTC. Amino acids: CASSVDPGGISGANVLTF.